The 30 T cell receptor beta chains below come from one sample, sequenced in a study of neurological immune-mediated disorders. Each CDR3 protein gets one entry after TCRdb re-called the 5' RACE reads with MiXCR. The sample consists of about 80,000 distinct CDR3 sequences, 9.4% of them appearing once. Sequencing was carried out using PBMCs. The receptors originated from a man aged 50-59 years in good health.

This clonotype has a count of ten or more. J is TRBJ1-6 and V is TRBV6-6, with 9 nucleotides matching TRBD1. J was trimmed by 7 bases and V by 4 bases; bases with no gene match: 14. Germline CDR1 MNHNY, CDR2 SVGAGI (reference sequence). CDR3 length: 18 residues. CDR3 sequence (DNA): TGTGCCAGCAGTTTCCTGGGACAGGGAGGTTTAGGAAATTCACCCCTCCACTTT. Translated, it gives CASSFLGQGGLGNSPLHF.

This clonotype showed up many times. This chain links TRBV5-1 with TRBJ2-1, with D possibly TRBD1 on 5 matching bases. There are 16 residues in the CDR3. V was clipped by 0 bases and J by 0 bases, with 10 bases between them. Germline lookup yields CDR1 SGHRS and CDR2 YFSETQ. Here the CDR3 reads CASSLAQGSSYNEQFF. The CDR3 bases are TGCGCCAGCAGCTTGGCCCAGGGTAGCTCCTACAATGAGCAGTTCTTC.

This clonotype was recorded at least ten times. The CDR3 DNA sequence: TGCGCCAGCAGCACCGGACTAGCGGGGATCACAGATACGCAGTATTTT. It codes for CASSTGLAGITDTQYF. This chain joins TRBV5-1 and TRBJ2-3, with 12 bases lining up with TRBD2. V shed 4 bases, J shed 2 bases, and the junction held 5 bases outside the gene matches. This CDR3 is built from 16 residues. Germline assignment: CDR1 SGHRS and CDR2 YFSETQ.

Many counts were recorded for this clonotype. The chain links TRBV9 to TRBJ2-2, with D maybe TRBD1 (6 bases). This CDR3 is 18 amino acids long. CDR1 SGDLS and CDR2 YYNGEE come from the germline V gene. The V end lost 0 bases, the J end lost 1 base, and 16 bases lay between the germline ends. In nucleotides, the CDR3 is TGTGCCAGCAGCGTAGAGGCAGGGTGGACAGAGAACACCGGGGAGCTGTTTTTT. This codes for CASSVEAGWTENTGELFF.

This clonotype was seen repeatedly, ten times or more. The CDR3, as DNA: TGTGCCAGCAGAGGACAGGGGAGAGGCTACACCTTC. It is translated as CASRGQGRGYTF. The chain employs TRBV12-3 or TRBV12-4 and TRBJ1-2; 9 bases match TRBD1. The CDR3 is 12 amino acids. V was clipped by 6 bases and J by 8 bases; unmatched bases: 4.

This clonotype was counted ten times or more. The chain employs TRBV4-2 and TRBJ1-1; no reliable D call. The CDR3 runs to 15 residues. CDR1 and CDR2 (germline): LGHNA, YNFKEQ. The V gene lost 4 bases and the J gene lost 5 bases, with 17 bases spanning the gap. This CDR3 is CASSPNLMSGTEAFF. CDR3 nucleotides: TGTGCCAGCAGCCCTAATCTCATGAGTGGGACTGAAGCTTTCTTT.

This clonotype was detected many times. The rearrangement joins TRBV29-1 to TRBJ2-5; 11 positions agree with TRBD2. The length of the CDR3 is 17 residues. V shed 4 bases and J 4 bases; nucleotides not matched to a gene: 14. Germline V lookup: CDR1 SQVTM, CDR2 ANQGSEA. CDR3 coding DNA: TGCAGCGTTGGCGGACTAGCGGGTCCCCACCGGGGAGAGACCCAGTACTTC. This translates into CSVGGLAGPHRGETQYF. Using reference TRBV29-1 and TRBJ2-5 for the parts outside the CDR3, the full variable domain is SAVISQKPSRDICQRGTSLTIQCQVDSQVTMMFWYRQQPGQSLTLIATANQGSEATYESGFVIDKFPISRPNLTFSTLTVSNMSPEDSSIYLCSVGGLAGPHRGETQYFGPGTRLLVL.

This clonotype was observed many times. This chain connects TRBV5-1 to TRBJ1-6; no clear D. This CDR3 region has 15 residues. In germline, CDR1 is SGHRS, CDR2 YFSETQ. The V gene lost 4 bases and the J gene lost 9 bases, with 17 bases spanning the gap. CDR3 loop: CASSSTSTSSSPLHF. As DNA, the CDR3 is TGCGCCAGCAGCAGCACCTCTACTAGTTCTTCACCCCTCCACTTT.

This clonotype appeared many times. The chain combines TRBV20-1 with TRBJ2-3; D may be TRBD2 (6 bases). Germline CDR1 reads DFQATT; CDR2 reads SNEGSKA (reference sequence). The CDR3 totals 15 residues. Trimming stripped 1 base from V and 6 bases from J, with 17 bases between. CDR3 bases: TGCAGTGCTAGAGGACCCATCGGGAGTTCCGATACGCAGTATTTT. Translation: CSARGPIGSSDTQYF.

This clonotype occurred many times. The CDR3 here is CASSLAGTGPEQYF. Written as DNA, the CDR3 is TGTGCCAGCAGCTTAGCTGGGACAGGGCCCGAGCAGTACTTC. The chain carries TRBV7-9 and TRBJ2-7; TRBD1 matches 9 bases. The CDR3 spans 14 residues. With V trimmed by 0 bases and J by 6 bases, 3 bases remained unmatched. Per germline, CDR1 SEHNR and CDR2 FQNEAQ (reference sequence).

At least ten counts were recorded for this clonotype. The chain combines TRBV7-2 with TRBJ2-2; unclear D gene. This CDR3 contains 14 residues. The V end lost 4 bases, the J end lost 0 bases, and 6 bases lay between the germline ends. Germline CDR1 SGHTA, CDR2 FQGNSA. CDR3 sequence reads: CASSYSANTGELFF. The CDR3 bases are TGTGCCAGCAGCTACAGCGCGAACACCGGGGAGCTGTTTTTT.

This clonotype came up many times. This chain uses TRBV20-1 with TRBJ1-5; D ambiguous. The CDR3 is made up of 14 amino acids. Trimming removed 6 bases from V and 3 bases from J, with 15 bases in between. CDR1 and CDR2 (germline): DFQATT, SNEGSKA (reference sequence). The CDR3 region has the DNA TGCAGTGCCGAGGACCCGGGCAACAATCAGCCCCAGCATTTT. Residues: CSAEDPGNNQPQHF.

In this sample, this clonotype turned up many times. This chain joins TRBV7-2 and TRBJ2-2; the D gene is possibly TRBD1 (5 bases). Trimming cost V 1 base and J 3 bases, with 12 bases left between them. This CDR3 comprises 16 residues. Germline CDR1 reads SGHTA; CDR2 reads FQGNSA. The CDR3 DNA follows: TGTGCCAGCAGCTTAGGGCTCAGGGTACACACCGGGGAGCTGTTTTTT. Translating gives CASSLGLRVHTGELFF.

V usage is TRBV7-2 and J usage is TRBJ1-1; TRBD1 is a possible D gene (5 bases). With 1 base removed from V and 9 bases from J, the gap between germline ends came to 18 bases. The CDR3 has 15 residues. The germline V gene encodes CDR1 SGHTA and CDR2 FQGNSA. CDR3 region: CASSLDSGGLRQAFF. The DNA of the CDR3 is TGTGCCAGCAGCTTAGATTCCGGGGGGTTGAGGCAAGCTTTCTTT.

This clonotype has at least ten counts. J is TRBJ1-3 and V is TRBV20-1, with 7 bases that match TRBD1. CDR3 size: 12 residues. V lost 5 bases, J lost 8 bases, and 6 bases stayed unmatched. Germline assignment: CDR1 DFQATT and CDR2 SNEGSKA (reference sequence). DNA of the CDR3: TGCAGTGCTCCACAGGGGATGCACACCATATATTTT. It encodes CSAPQGMHTIYF.

This clonotype was seen ten or more times. The V call is TRBV7-7, the J call TRBJ2-5, with D possibly matching TRBD2 (5 bases). The V end was cut by 0 bases, the J end by 9 bases, with 17 bases between. The CDR3 has 15 residues. Germline assignment: CDR1 SSHAT and CDR2 FNYEAQ (reference sequence). The CDR3 coding sequence is TGTGCCAGCAGCTTAGCGCTAGCTACCAGCAGTCCCCAGTACTTC. Translated: CASSLALATSSPQYF.

This clonotype was observed at least ten times. The chain has TRBV7-2 and TRBJ2-7; the D gene is possibly TRBD1 (6 bases). V was cut by 5 bases and J by 10 bases, with 15 bases left in between. Per the germline V gene, CDR1 is SGHTA and CDR2 is FQGNSA. This CDR3 is 12 amino acids long. The CDR3 spells CASSQPPQGQYF. The CDR3 DNA reads as TGTGCCAGCAGCCAACCCCCACAGGGCCAGTACTTC.

In this sample, this clonotype turned up a few times. The chain combines TRBV4-1 with TRBJ2-7, with D perhaps TRBD1 (5 bases). V was pared by 1 base and J by 1 base, with 8 bases between. The CDR3 sequence is 14 residues long. Germline assignment: CDR1 MGHRA and CDR2 YSYEKL. The CDR3 is CASSQGSGSYEQYF. As DNA, the CDR3 is TGCGCCAGCAGCCAAGGTTCAGGGTCCTACGAGCAGTACTTC.

This clonotype was found many times. The chain employs TRBV29-1 and TRBJ2-2; possibly TRBD2 for D (6 bases). The CDR3 is 13 amino acids. Germline V gene data show CDR1 as SQVTM and CDR2 as ANQGSEA. Trimming left V 5 bases short and J 7 bases short, with 14 bases between. The CDR3 region has the DNA TGCAGCGTTTTGCTAGCGCACGGCGGGGAGCTGTTTTTT. Translated, it gives CSVLLAHGGELFF.

Concerning this clonotype: A read error may explain this, as a much larger clone is one base away. The chain links TRBV12-3 or TRBV12-4 to TRBJ1-5, with 9 bases identical to TRBD1. The CDR3 totals 14 residues. CDR3 amino acids: CVSRGQGRGQPQHF. In DNA, the CDR3 is TGTGTCAGCAGGGGACAGGGCCGGGGTCAGCCCCAGCATTTT.

The rearrangement joins TRBV7-3 to TRBJ2-1, with TRBD2 matching 11 bases. The CDR3 covers 16 residues. V shed 7 bases, J shed 4 bases, and the junction held 9 bases outside the gene matches. Germline CDR1 SGHTA, CDR2 FQGTGA. CDR3 sequence (DNA): TGTGCCAGCATGATTTCCGGGACTAGCGGATACAATGAGCAGTTCTTC. This translates into CASMISGTSGYNEQFF.

In its sample, this clonotype was seen many times. This chain connects TRBV20-1 to TRBJ2-3, with D hard to call. This CDR3 region has 13 residues. The ends were cut back, 6 bases at V and 1 base at J, with 11 bases in the middle. Germline CDR1 DFQATT, CDR2 SNEGSKA (reference sequence). For the CDR3, the DNA is TGCAGTGCCCTCTTTACAGGCACAGATACGCAGTATTTT. Amino acids: CSALFTGTDTQYF.

This clonotype was found a few times. The junction departs from the called germline gene at one end, perhaps through a read error. The J gene is TRBJ1-1, the V gene TRBV5-1; the match to TRBD1 covers 7 bases. Germline V gene sequence: CDR1 SGHRS, CDR2 YFSETQ. There are 19 residues in the CDR3. The CDR3 DNA is TGCGCTAGCACTTACAGGACAGGACAGGCTTCTAACCTGAGGACTGAAGGTTTCTTT. This encodes CASTYRTGQASNLRTEGFF.

The table lists this clonotype with many counts. The rearrangement links TRBV5-1 to TRBJ1-1; D unclear. This CDR3 spans 13 amino acids. CDR1 is SGHRS and CDR2 is YFSETQ in the germline V gene. V gave up 7 bases and J gave up 4 bases, with 14 bases separating them. The CDR3 DNA follows: TGCGCCAGCTCTTGGGGTGGGGTCACTGAAGCTTTCTTT. Its protein is CASSWGGVTEAFF.

Ten or more counts support this clonotype. The V and J genes are TRBV28 and TRBJ2-5; a possible D gene is TRBD1 (5 bases). With 6 bases removed from V and 5 bases from J, the gap between germline ends came to 19 bases. Germline lookup yields CDR1 MDHEN and CDR2 SYDVKM. CDR3 length equals 15 residues. This CDR3 is CASRVFIGVGETQYF. The CDR3 DNA is TGTGCCAGCAGGGTATTTATAGGGGTTGGGGAGACCCAGTACTTC.

At least ten counts were recorded for this clonotype. The J gene is TRBJ2-1, the V gene TRBV6-2 or TRBV6-3, with TRBD1 matching over 8 bases. The CDR3 runs to 13 residues. J was trimmed by 7 bases and V by 6 bases; bases with no gene match: 5. CDR1 and CDR2 from the germline V gene are MNHEY and SVGEGT. CDR3 protein: CASRSDRDNEQFF. CDR3 nucleotide sequence: TGTGCCAGCAGGTCGGACAGGGATAATGAGCAGTTCTTC.

This clonotype was detected ten times or more. J is TRBJ1-1 and V is TRBV29-1, with a weak D call TRBD1 (5 bases). This CDR3 comprises 14 residues. The germline V gene encodes CDR1 SQVTM and CDR2 ANQGSEA. Between the trimmed V and J ends, which lost 3 bases and 5 bases, there was a span of 16 bases. The chain's CDR3 is CSVDSPGTSTEAFF. DNA for the CDR3: TGCAGCGTTGACTCTCCAGGGACGAGTACTGAAGCTTTCTTT.

This clonotype came up many times. This chain uses TRBV28 with TRBJ2-5, with 13 bases lining up with TRBD2. The CDR3 spans 14 residues. The germline CDR1 and CDR2 sequences are MDHEN and SYDVKM. The ends lost 5 bases at V and 4 bases at J; junction bases unmatched: 1. CDR3 nucleotides: TGTGCCAGCAGTGGACTAGCGGGGGCAGAGACCCAGTACTTC. Protein sequence: CASSGLAGAETQYF.

The table lists this clonotype with many counts. The chain links TRBV20-1 to TRBJ1-6; D is perhaps TRBD1 (6 bases). Germline V gene lookup returns CDR1 DFQATT and CDR2 SNEGSKA (reference sequence). CDR3 length: 14 residues. Deletions cut 1 base from V and 5 bases from J, with 9 bases between. In DNA form, the CDR3 reads TGCAGTGCTAGAGGCCAGGGGAATAATTCACCCCTCCACTTT. It codes for CSARGQGNNSPLHF.

Remarks on this clonotype: This could be a read error, since a much larger clone is one nucleotide away. The rearrangement links TRBV21-1 to TRBJ2-7; the table's D call TRBD1 went unverified against the DNA. TRBV21-1 is noted as a pseudogene. The CDR3 consists of 13 residues. CDR3 DNA: TGTGCCAGCAGCAGCCTGTGGTCGGTAGGGCGGTACTTC. Translation: CASSSLWSVGRYF.